This T cell receptor (beta chain) stems from a study of identical twins. General study points: Conclusions came from cross-sectional statistical analysis, not from following the same donors. Memory repertoires showed no such pattern, whereas abundant cord blood beta clonotypes carried fewer insertions.

Each CDR3 protein gets one entry after TCRdb re-called the 5' RACE reads with MiXCR. This table has some 460,000 distinct CDR3 sequences, 13% to 15% appearing once. V was trimmed by 1 base and J by 13 bases, leaving 13 bases between them. The CDR3 consists of 13 residues. Germline CDR1 KGHDR, CDR2 SFDVKD. This clonotype has only a few counts. The antigen is not known. Healthy Caucasians, and only they, were the donors. The same data also contributed to another study, on yellow fever vaccine responses in identical twins. That paper states: Reportedly, the T cell response mounted by twins to vaccine seemed partly convergent, partly personalized.

Source material: CD4+ T cells sorted from blood. V gene TRBV24-1 combines with J gene TRBJ2-1, with D perhaps TRBD1 (5 bases). The receptor's source is a woman between 18 and 30 years old in good health. CDR3 residues: CATSDFVQGDQFF. The CDR3 DNA follows: TGTGCCACCAGTGATTTTGTGCAGGGCGATCAGTTCTTC.